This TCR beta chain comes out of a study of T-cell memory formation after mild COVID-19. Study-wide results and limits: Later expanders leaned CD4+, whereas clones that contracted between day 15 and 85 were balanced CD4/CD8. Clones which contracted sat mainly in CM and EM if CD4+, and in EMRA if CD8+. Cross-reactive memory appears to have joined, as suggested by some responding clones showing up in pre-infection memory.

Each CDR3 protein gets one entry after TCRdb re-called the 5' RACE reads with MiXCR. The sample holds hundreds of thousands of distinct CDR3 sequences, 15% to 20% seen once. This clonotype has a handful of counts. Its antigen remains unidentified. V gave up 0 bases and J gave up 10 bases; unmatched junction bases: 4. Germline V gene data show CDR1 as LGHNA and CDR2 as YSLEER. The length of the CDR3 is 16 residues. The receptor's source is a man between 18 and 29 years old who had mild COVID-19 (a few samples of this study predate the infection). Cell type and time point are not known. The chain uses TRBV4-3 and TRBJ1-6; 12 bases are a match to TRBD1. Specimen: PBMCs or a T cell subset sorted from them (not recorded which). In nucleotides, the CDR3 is TGCGCCAGCAGCCAAGAAATGGGACAGGGGGCATCACCCCTCCACTTT. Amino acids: CASSQEMGQGASPLHF.